Listed below are T cell receptor beta chains from one sample, sequenced in a study of T cells expressing NK-cell markers. TCRdb re-called the 5' RACE reads, yielding one record per CDR3 amino acid sequence without DNA. Recorded for this sample: under 200,000 distinct CDR3 sequences. Sequences were obtained from blood T cells: a sorted CD56 or NKG2C T cell subset, CD4+ or CD8+ T cells, or bulk PBMC T cells (not recorded which). These TCRs come from a woman aged 18 to 75 in good health. CDR3s include the opening cysteine and the closing phenylalanine or tryptophan.

v_gene: TRBV28; j_gene: TRBJ2-1; CDR3aa: CASRLGGEAMGNEQFF
v_gene: TRBV4-2; j_gene: TRBJ1-1; CDR3aa: CASSQDRTGTTEAFF
v_gene: TRBV7-8; j_gene: TRBJ1-1; CDR3aa: CASSLLHSIPGNTEAFF
v_gene: TRBV12-3/TRBV12-4; j_gene: TRBJ1-6; CDR3aa: CASSLADGGNSPLHF
v_gene: TRBV20-1; j_gene: TRBJ2-1; CDR3aa: CSASEQGRDNEQFF
v_gene: TRBV6-1; j_gene: TRBJ1-1; CDR3aa: CASRIQGVGTEAFF
v_gene: TRBV5-1; j_gene: TRBJ1-2; CDR3aa: CASREGTNYGYTF
v_gene: TRBV12-3/TRBV12-4; j_gene: TRBJ2-3; CDR3aa: CASSIWSDTQYF
v_gene: TRBV5-1; j_gene: TRBJ2-2; CDR3aa: CASSLDAGGANTGELFF
v_gene: TRBV28; j_gene: TRBJ1-3; CDR3aa: CASGTRGSGNTIYF
v_gene: TRBV5-1; j_gene: TRBJ2-5; CDR3aa: CASSSTTTSSVTQYF
v_gene: TRBV18; j_gene: TRBJ2-1; CDR3aa: CASSPKASSYNEQFF
v_gene: TRBV12-3/TRBV12-4; j_gene: TRBJ2-7; CDR3aa: CASSLVGGASYEQYF
v_gene: TRBV6-6; j_gene: TRBJ2-7; CDR3aa: CASRREYEQYF
v_gene: TRBV7-2; j_gene: TRBJ1-6; CDR3aa: CASSGRGSYNSPLHF
v_gene: TRBV5-1; j_gene: TRBJ1-5; CDR3aa: CASSRSGDSNQPQHF
v_gene: TRBV2; j_gene: TRBJ2-2; CDR3aa: CASRPTGVSTGELFF
v_gene: TRBV11-2; j_gene: TRBJ2-1; CDR3aa: CASSLSTSNEQFF